These 9 T cell receptor beta chains came from one sample sequenced in a study of blood T cells in healthy people across ages. A sample-barcoded 5' primer and a J-beta primer mix were used in a second PCR of about 6 to 12 cycles. TCRdb processed the 5' RACE reads anew with MiXCR; each CDR3 protein has one entry. The sample records under 1 million distinct CDR3 sequences, 40% to 50% being singletons. Sequenced sample: blood. These TCRs come from a man in his sixties in good health.

This clonotype was found many times. V is TRBV10-3 and J is TRBJ1-2, with 10 positions matching TRBD1. This CDR3 has 16 residues. CDR1 and CDR2 (germline): ENHRY, SYGVKD. With V trimmed by 10 bases and J by 8 bases, 19 bases remained unmatched. Here the CDR3 reads CATAGTGASQGDGYTF. The CDR3 DNA reads TGTGCCACCGCCGGGACAGGGGCTTCCCAGGGGGACGGCTACACCTTC.

Only a few counts were recorded for this clonotype. The V gene is TRBV6-6, the J gene TRBJ1-4; TRBD1 matches at 9 bases. The CDR3 totals 16 residues. Germline V gene lookup returns CDR1 MNHNY and CDR2 SVGAGI (reference sequence). Germline trimming cut 1 base from V and 2 bases from J; bases unmatched to any gene: 2. CDR3 nucleotides: TGTGCCAGCAGTTACTGGGACAGGGTGACTAATGAAAAACTGTTTTTT. The encoded protein is CASSYWDRVTNEKLFF.

The V call is TRBV9, the J call TRBJ2-1, with D maybe TRBD2 (6 bases). V lost 4 bases and J lost 8, with 22 bases in between. Germline CDR1 reads SGDLS; CDR2 reads YYNGEE. The CDR3 sequence is 16 residues long. The CDR3 region is CASSHDPSSASHEQFF. The CDR3 DNA reads TGTGCCAGCAGCCACGACCCATCTAGCGCCTCCCATGAGCAGTTCTTC.

CDR3 amino acids: CATSDFTGGTDTQYF. The CDR3 nucleotides are TGTGCCACCAGTGATTTTACAGGAGGCACAGATACGCAGTATTTT. The chain combines TRBV24-1 with TRBJ2-3; D is possibly TRBD1 (5 bases). The germline CDR1 and CDR2 sequences are KGHDR and SFDVKD. The germline V and J ends were trimmed by 1 base and 1 base, with 8 bases remaining between them. The CDR3 consists of 15 residues.

The rearrangement links TRBV12-3 or TRBV12-4 to TRBJ1-2; a weak D match, TRBD1 (5 bases). The length of the CDR3 is 13 residues. Between the trimmed V and J ends, which lost 7 bases and 7 bases, there was a span of 16 bases. This chain's CDR3 is CASNSHGAGGYTF. CDR3 in DNA: TGTGCCAGCAATTCCCATGGGGCGGGTGGCTACACCTTC.

As regards this clonotype: Germline is not matched at one junction end, which may reflect a read error. The V and J genes are TRBV7-2 and TRBJ2-3, with D unclear. The CDR3 loop spans 12 amino acids. Looked up from germline, CDR1 is SGHTA and CDR2 is FQGNSA. The CDR3 is CSSSLRADTQYF. CDR3 DNA: TGTTCCAGCAGCTTAAGGGCAGATACGCAGTATTTT.

This clonotype was picked up a small number of times. J is TRBJ2-1 and V is TRBV5-1; D might be TRBD2 (6 bases). Germline V CDR1 and CDR2: SGHRS, YFSETQ. Trimming took 2 bases from V and 1 from J, leaving 13 bases between them. CDR3 length: 16 residues. The CDR3 coding sequence is TGCGCCAGCAGCTTTGGGAGCGGACTATCCTACAATGAGCAGTTCTTC. Translating gives CASSFGSGLSYNEQFF. Full variable domain (missing parts from reference TRBV5-1 and TRBJ2-1): KAGVTQTPRYLIKTRGQQVTLSCSPISGHRSVSWYQQTPGQGLQFLFEYFSETQRNKGNFPGRFSGRQFSNSRSEMNVSTLELGDSALYLCASSFGSGLSYNEQFFGPGTRLTVL.

The chain recombines TRBV6-5 with TRBJ1-6, with unresolved D. Trimming left V 2 bases short and J 3 bases short, with 11 bases between. The CDR3 spans 16 residues. Germline loops: CDR1 MNHEY, CDR2 SVGAGI. CDR3: CASSYEGIGYNSPLHF. The DNA of the CDR3 is TGTGCCAGCAGTTACGAGGGTATAGGCTATAATTCACCCCTCCACTTT.

V gene TRBV5-5 combines with J gene TRBJ2-1; possible D gene TRBD1, 6 bases. The V gene's germline CDR1 is SGHKS and CDR2 YYEKEE (reference sequence). Deletions cut 3 bases from V and 2 bases from J, with 15 bases between. The CDR3 has 16 amino acids. The CDR3 region is CASSSNRVLTYNEQFF. The CDR3 region has the DNA TGTGCCAGCAGCTCCAACAGGGTGCTGACCTACAATGAGCAGTTCTTC.